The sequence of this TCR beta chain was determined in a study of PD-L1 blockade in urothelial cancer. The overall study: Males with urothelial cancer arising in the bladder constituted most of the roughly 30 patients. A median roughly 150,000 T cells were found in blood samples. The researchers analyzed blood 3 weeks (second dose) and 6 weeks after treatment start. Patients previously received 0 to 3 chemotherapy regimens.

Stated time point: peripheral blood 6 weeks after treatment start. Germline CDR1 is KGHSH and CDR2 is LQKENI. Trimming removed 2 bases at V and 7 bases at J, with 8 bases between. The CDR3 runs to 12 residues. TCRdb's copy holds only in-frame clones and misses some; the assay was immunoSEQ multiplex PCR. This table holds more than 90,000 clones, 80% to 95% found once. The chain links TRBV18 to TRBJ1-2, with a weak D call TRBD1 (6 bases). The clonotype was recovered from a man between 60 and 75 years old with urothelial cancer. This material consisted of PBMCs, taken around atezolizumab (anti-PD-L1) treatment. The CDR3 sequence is CASSPGTTGYTF. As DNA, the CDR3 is TGTGCCAGCTCACCAGGGACAACTGGCTACACCTTC. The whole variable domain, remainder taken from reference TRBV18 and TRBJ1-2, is NAGVMQNPRHLVRRRGQEARLRCSPMKGHSHVYWYRQLPEEGLKFMVYLQKENIIDESGMPKERFSAEFPKEGPSILRIQQVVRGDSAAYFCASSPGTTGYTFGSGTRLTVV.